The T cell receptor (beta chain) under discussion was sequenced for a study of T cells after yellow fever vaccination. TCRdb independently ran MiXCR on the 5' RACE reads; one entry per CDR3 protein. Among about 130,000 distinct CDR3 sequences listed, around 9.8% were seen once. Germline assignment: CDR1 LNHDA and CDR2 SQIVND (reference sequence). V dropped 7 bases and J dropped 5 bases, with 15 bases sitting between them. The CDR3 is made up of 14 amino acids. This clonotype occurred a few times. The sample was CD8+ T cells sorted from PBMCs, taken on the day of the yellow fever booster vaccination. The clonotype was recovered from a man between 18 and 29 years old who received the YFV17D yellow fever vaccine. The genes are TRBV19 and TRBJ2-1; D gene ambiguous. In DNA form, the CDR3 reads TGTGCCAGTACCACTCGGGCCCCTAACAATGAGCAGTTCTTC. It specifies CASTTRAPNNEQFF. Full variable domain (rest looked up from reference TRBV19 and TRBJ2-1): DGGITQSPKYLFRKEGQNVTLSCEQNLNHDAMYWYRQDPGQGLRLIYYSQIVNDFQKGDIAEGYSVSREKKESFPLTVTSAQKNPTAFYLCASTTRAPNNEQFFGPGTRLTVL.